Each of the 8 T cell receptor beta chains below was sequenced from the same sample in a study of regulatory T cells in long-lasting Graves disease. iRepertoire HTBI primers and Arm-PCR of CDR3 regions built TCR beta libraries. Via MiXCR, TCRdb re-called the multiplex PCR reads, giving one row per CDR3 protein. The sample holds more than 300,000 distinct CDR3 sequences, 15% to 20% seen once. Time point described: newly diagnosed GD, antithyroid drugs for less than 3 months. Construction of the TCR library relied on RNA isolated from PBMCs. These same records also appear under a second study, on T cells in Graves' hyperthyroidism and ophthalmopathy.

Here the sequenced sample was peripheral blood mononuclear cells (PBMCs), taken at new diagnosis, from a patient treated with antithyroid drugs. The receptors come from a woman under 30 with Graves disease.

This chain links TRBV19 with TRBJ2-7, with D possibly being TRBD1 or TRBD2 (5 bases each). CDR3 size: 15 residues. The V gene lost 6 bases and the J gene lost 3 bases, with 18 bases spanning the gap. CDR1 and CDR2 from the germline V gene are LNHDA and SQIVND (reference sequence). CDR3 region: CASSPQGRRSYEQYF. Here the CDR3 DNA reads TGTGCCAGTAGCCCTCAGGGACGCCGGAGCTACGAGCAGTACTTC.

This clonotype has a count of ten or more. CDR3 sequence (DNA): TGTGCCAGCAGTTACTGGACCCCCCTTTCCTTAGAAGCGGGGGGCCGGGAGACCCAGTACTTC. Residues: CASSYWTPLSLEAGGRETQYF. The V call is TRBV6-5, the J call TRBJ2-5; 9 positions match TRBD2. Germline V gene lookup returns CDR1 MNHEY and CDR2 SVGAGI. Unmatched junction bases numbered 23, after V lost 1 base and J lost 5 bases. The CDR3 length is 21 residues.

This clonotype was counted at least ten times. The V and J genes are TRBV2 and TRBJ2-3, with D perhaps matching TRBD1 or TRBD2 (5 bases each). The CDR3 totals 15 residues. Trimming took off 6 bases at V and 1 base at J, with 14 bases between the two ends. Per germline, CDR1 SNHLY and CDR2 FYNNEI. CDR3 DNA: TGTGCCAGCAGCCGAGACACGGGGCGCACAGATACGCAGTATTTT. Translating it yields CASSRDTGRTDTQYF.

This clonotype was counted many times. CDR3 residues: CASSFFPAGEVYEQYF. As DNA, the CDR3 is TGTGCCAGCAGTTTTTTCCCAGCGGGAGAAGTTTACGAGCAGTACTTC. This rearrangement joins TRBV28 to TRBJ2-7, with 8 bases aligning to TRBD2. V lost 3 bases to trimming and J lost 4 bases; unmatched junction nucleotides: 11. This CDR3 has 16 residues. CDR1 and CDR2 from the germline V gene are MDHEN and SYDVKM.

This clonotype has ten or more counts. The chain links TRBV5-1 to TRBJ2-7; D is tentatively TRBD1 or TRBD2 (5 bases each). The germline V gene has CDR1 SGHRS and CDR2 YFSETQ. The CDR3 is 13 residues long. V lost 5 bases, J lost 2 bases, and 11 bases lay in between. The CDR3 loop is CASSTGTAYEQYF. The CDR3 DNA is TGCGCCAGCAGTACCGGGACCGCCTACGAGCAGTACTTC. Full variable domain (outside the CDR3, taken from reference TRBV5-1 and TRBJ2-7): KAGVTQTPRYLIKTRGQQVTLSCSPISGHRSVSWYQQTPGQGLQFLFEYFSETQRNKGNFPGRFSGRQFSNSRSEMNVSTLELGDSALYLCASSTGTAYEQYFGPGTRLTVT.

The chain is built from TRBV20-1 and TRBJ2-1; TRBD2 aligns across 9 bases. With V trimmed by 0 bases and J by 3 bases, 3 bases remained unmatched. This CDR3 is built from 15 residues. CDR1 is DFQATT, CDR2 SNEGSKA, per germline (reference sequence). The CDR3 is CSAREAGGVYNEQFF. CDR3 nucleotides: TGCAGTGCTAGAGAGGCGGGAGGGGTCTACAATGAGCAGTTCTTC.

This clonotype has a handful of counts. The chain carries TRBV9 and TRBJ2-7; D possibly matches TRBD1 or TRBD2 (5 bases each). In germline, CDR1 is SGDLS, CDR2 YYNGEE. CDR3 length: 15 residues. V dropped 2 bases and J dropped 0 bases, with 12 bases sitting between them. In nucleotides, the CDR3 is TGTGCCAGCAGCGTCTTAGGGACGAACTCCTACGAGCAGTACTTC. It specifies CASSVLGTNSYEQYF. The variable domain in full, completed from reference TRBV9 and TRBJ2-7, reads DSGVTQTPKHLITATGQRVTLRCSPRSGDLSVYWYQQSLDQGLQFLIQYYNGEERAKGNILERFSAQQFPDLHSELNLSSLELGDSALYFCASSVLGTNSYEQYFGPGTRLTVT.

V is TRBV20-1 and J is TRBJ2-2; the match to TRBD2 covers 7 bases. The CDR3 extends over 13 amino acids. The junction had 0 bases not matched to a gene; V was cut back by 0 bases and J by 5 bases. Germline assignment: CDR1 DFQATT and CDR2 SNEGSKA (reference sequence). As DNA, the CDR3 is TGCAGTGCTAGAGACGGGAGGACCGGGGAGCTGTTTTTT. Protein: CSARDGRTGELFF.